The clone carrying this TCR beta chain was recorded once. The antigen remains unidentified. These data belong to a study of cytomegalovirus exposure and HLA in healthy donors. V was clipped by 4 bases and J by 2 bases; unmatched bases: 1. The CDR3 consists of 12 residues. In germline, CDR1 is SQVTM, CDR2 ANQGSEA. Study outcomes and limitations: Overall, roughly 160 TCR beta chains were annotated as cytomegalovirus-associated.

The PCR used 60 Vbeta and 13 Jbeta primers. Sequenced by immunoSEQ multiplex PCR; TCRdb stores in-frame clones only, minus some. Among fewer than 45,000 clones listed, approximately 72% were seen once. Sequencing was performed on PBMCs. The chain is built from TRBV29-1 and TRBJ1-2; 7 nucleotides agree with TRBD1. This sequence was found in a woman under 40 in good health and CMV-seronegative. Here the CDR3 reads CSVADRNYGYTF. The CDR3 DNA is TGCAGCGTTGCGGACAGGAACTATGGCTACACCTTC.